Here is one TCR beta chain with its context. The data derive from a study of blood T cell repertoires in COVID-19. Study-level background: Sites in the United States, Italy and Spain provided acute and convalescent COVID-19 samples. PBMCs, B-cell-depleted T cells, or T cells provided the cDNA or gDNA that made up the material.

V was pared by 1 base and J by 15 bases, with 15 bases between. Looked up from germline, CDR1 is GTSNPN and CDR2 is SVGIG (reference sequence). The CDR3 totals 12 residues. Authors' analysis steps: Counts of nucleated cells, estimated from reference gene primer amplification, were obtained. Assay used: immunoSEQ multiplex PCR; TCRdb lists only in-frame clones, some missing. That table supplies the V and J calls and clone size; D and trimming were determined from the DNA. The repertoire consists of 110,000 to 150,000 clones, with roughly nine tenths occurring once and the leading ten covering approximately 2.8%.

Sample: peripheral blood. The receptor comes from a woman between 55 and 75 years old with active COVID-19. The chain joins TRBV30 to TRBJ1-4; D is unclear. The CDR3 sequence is CAWSANFGRLFF. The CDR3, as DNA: TGTGCCTGGAGTGCCAACTTTGGGAGGTTGTTTTTT. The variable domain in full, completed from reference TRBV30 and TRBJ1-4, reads SQTIHQWPATLVQPVGSPLSLECTVEGTSNPNLYWYRQAAGRGLQLLFYSVGIGQISSEVPQNLSASRPQDRQFILSSKKLLLSDSGFYLCAWSANFGRLFFGSGTQLSVL.